The entry below gives a single T cell receptor beta chain sequence along with its context. UMI-labeled 5' RACE was used, and it produced the TCR beta libraries. TCRdb reprocessed the 5' RACE reads; each CDR3 protein has one entry and no DNA is given. Its table records approximately 7,000 distinct CDR3 sequences. The CDR3 is 13 amino acids. The data belong to a study of human CD8 memory T cell subsets. The sample was CD8+ T cells from PBMCs. The rearrangement uses TRBV12-3 or TRBV12-4 and TRBJ2-2; TCRdb designates TRBD1, a call that cannot be tested without DNA. This TCR came from a human donor in good health. CDR3 sequence: CASSPPTGRELFF.